The 20 T cell receptor beta chains below all came from one sample that was sequenced in a study of blood T cell repertoires in COVID-19. Generated by immunoSEQ multiplex PCR, the TCRdb table keeps only in-frame clones and is missing some. The sample carries around 170,000 clones, around 77% recorded once. The sample comprised peripheral blood. Receptor source: an older man with active or convalescent COVID-19.

The rearrangement joins TRBV29-1 to TRBJ1-2, with a tentative D call TRBD1 (6 bases). CDR3 length equals 17 residues. Germline-derived CDR1 and CDR2 are SQVTM and ANQGSEA. Trimming took off 6 bases at V and 2 bases at J, with 25 bases between the two ends. DNA of the CDR3: TGCAGCGTCGCTTCTATAGGGGGGGGCGGTTCCAACTATGGCTACACCTTC. It specifies CSVASIGGGGSNYGYTF.

J is TRBJ2-7 and V is TRBV7-9; 7 bases agree with TRBD1. Germline V gene data show CDR1 as SEHNR and CDR2 as FQNEAQ (reference sequence). The CDR3 spans 14 residues. The V and J ends lost 4 bases and 1 base, in that order; junction bases with no gene match: 4. The CDR3 loop is CASSSIQGSYEQYF. In DNA, the CDR3 is TGTGCCAGCAGCTCGATACAGGGGTCCTACGAGCAGTACTTC.

The rearrangement links TRBV7-2 to TRBJ2-1; 7 bases are shared with TRBD1. Germline lookup yields CDR1 SGHTA and CDR2 FQGNSA. The CDR3 spans 14 residues. Losses at the gene ends were 3 bases for V and 7 bases for J; bases not matched to a gene: 6. CDR3 in DNA: TGTGCCAGCAGCTTGACAGGGACAGCAAATGAGCAGTTCTTC. Translating it yields CASSLTGTANEQFF. The full variable domain, rest sourced from reference TRBV7-2 and TRBJ2-1, is GAGVSQSPSNKVTEKGKDVELRCDPISGHTALYWYRQSLGQGLEFLIYFQGNSAPDKSGLPSDRFSAERTGGSVSTLTIQRTQQEDSAVYLCASSLTGTANEQFFGPGTRLTVL.

The V and J genes are TRBV28 and TRBJ1-2, with D possibly being TRBD1 (6 bases). CDR3 length equals 14 residues. The germline V gene has CDR1 MDHEN and CDR2 SYDVKM. The V end was cut by 2 bases, the J end by 4 bases, with 11 bases between. For the CDR3, the DNA is TGTGCCAGCAGTTTAGACAGGACGTTCTATGGCTACACCTTC. As protein: CASSLDRTFYGYTF.

Turning to this clone: At one end the junction does not follow the germline gene, possibly because of a read error. The chain recombines TRBV19 with TRBJ2-2, with D possibly being TRBD1 (6 bases). CDR1 and CDR2 from the germline V gene are LNHDA and SQIVND (reference sequence). This CDR3 comprises 13 residues. The CDR3 region is CASSSRGTRELFF. For the CDR3, the DNA is TGTGCCAGTAGTAGCAGGGGCACCAGGGAGCTGTTTTTT. Using reference TRBV19 and TRBJ2-2 for the parts outside the CDR3, the full variable domain is DGGITQSPKYLFRKEGQNVTLSCEQNLNHDAMYWYRQDPGQGLRLIYYSQIVNDFQKGDIAEGYSVSREKKESFPLTVTSAQKNPTAFYLCASSSRGTRELFFGEGSRLTVL.

The chain carries TRBV5-1 and TRBJ2-7; 8 bases are a match to TRBD1. The CDR3 consists of 14 residues. The V gene end was trimmed by 0 bases and the J gene end by 6 bases; junction bases not matched to a gene: 5. The germline V gene has CDR1 SGHRS and CDR2 YFSETQ. CDR3 in DNA: TGCGCCAGCAGCTTGGGACAGGGGATCGGCGAGCAGTACTTC. Translation: CASSLGQGIGEQYF.

The chain carries TRBV29-1 and TRBJ1-3; D is perhaps TRBD1 (5 bases). Germline CDR1 reads SQVTM; CDR2 reads ANQGSEA. Between the trimmed V and J ends, which lost 3 bases and 1 base, there was a span of 16 bases. This CDR3 comprises 16 residues. The CDR3 DNA is TGCAGCGTTGAGGATGGGGCCCCTGGTTCTGGAAACACCATATATTTT. Amino acids: CSVEDGAPGSGNTIYF.

The gene calls are TRBV6-5 and TRBJ1-5; 9 bases match TRBD1. CDR1 is MNHEY and CDR2 is SVGAGI in the germline V gene. V lost 9 bases and J lost 0; bases outside the gene matches: 6. The CDR3 is made up of 15 amino acids. The CDR3 here is CASTGGLYSNQPQHF. For the CDR3, the DNA is TGTGCCAGTACAGGGGGCCTTTATAGCAATCAGCCCCAGCATTTT.

CDR3 nucleotide sequence: TGTGCCAGTCGACAGGGGGCGAGAGCAGATACGCAGTATTTT. This translates into CASRQGARADTQYF. The V call is TRBV2, the J call TRBJ2-3, with 10 bases matching TRBD1. Germline V gene lookup returns CDR1 SNHLY and CDR2 FYNNEI. The CDR3 is 14 residues long. The ends lost 9 bases at V and 4 bases at J; junction bases unmatched: 7.

The table lists this clone with a few counts. The chain uses TRBV5-1 and TRBJ2-3; 7 positions agree with TRBD1. CDR3 size: 16 residues. V was pared by 5 bases and J by 1 base, with 10 bases of the junction left unmatched. Germline lookup yields CDR1 SGHRS and CDR2 YFSETQ. For the CDR3, the DNA is TGCGCCAGCAGTAGACAGGGTGGTTTTGGCACAGATACGCAGTATTTT. This codes for CASSRQGGFGTDTQYF. The variable domain in full, with the rest retrieved from reference TRBV5-1 and TRBJ2-3, is KAGVTQTPRYLIKTRGQQVTLSCSPISGHRSVSWYQQTPGQGLQFLFEYFSETQRNKGNFPGRFSGRQFSNSRSEMNVSTLELGDSALYLCASSRQGGFGTDTQYFGPGTRLTVL.

V is TRBV3-1 (or the pseudogene TRBV3-2) and J is TRBJ1-6; D is uncertain. The ends were cut back, 5 bases at V and 15 bases at J, with 14 bases in the middle. Germline V gene lookup returns CDR1 LGHDT and CDR2 YNNKEL (reference sequence). This CDR3 has 12 amino acids. Written as DNA, the CDR3 is TGTGCCAGCAGCTCCCGAGGGCGTCTCCTCCACTTT. It codes for CASSSRGRLLHF.

This clone was seen a few times. J is TRBJ2-7 and V is TRBV10-3; weak D call: TRBD1 (6 bases). The V gene's germline CDR1 is ENHRY and CDR2 SYGVKD. This CDR3 contains 14 residues. Between the trimmed V and J ends, which lost 6 bases and 0 bases, there was a span of 12 bases. CDR3 bases: TGTGCCATCAGGGACAGTGAGAGCTCCTACGAGCAGTACTTC. It yields the protein CAIRDSESSYEQYF.

The chain joins TRBV9 to TRBJ1-2, with D possibly matching TRBD1 (6 bases). The germline V gene has CDR1 SGDLS and CDR2 YYNGEE. Trimming removed 0 bases from V and 8 bases from J, with 11 bases in between. The CDR3 loop spans 13 amino acids. The CDR3 is CASSVGRGAGYTF. The CDR3 region has the DNA TGTGCCAGCAGCGTAGGTCGGGGGGCCGGCTACACCTTC.

DNA for the CDR3: TGTGCCAGCCTACAGGTCTACGAGCAGTACTTC. Residues: CASLQVYEQYF. V is TRBV2 and J is TRBJ2-7; possibly TRBD1 for D (5 bases). CDR3 size: 11 residues. Trimming pared 8 bases from V and 3 bases from J, leaving 8 bases between. The V gene's germline CDR1 is SNHLY and CDR2 FYNNEI. Full variable domain (rest looked up from reference TRBV2 and TRBJ2-7): EPEVTQTPSHQVTQMGQEVILRCVPISNHLYFYWYRQILGQKVEFLVSFYNNEISEKSEIFDDQFSVERPDGSNFTLKIRSTKLEDSAMYFCASLQVYEQYFGPGTRLTVT.

V and J are TRBV10-1 and TRBJ2-2, with D unclear. Per the germline V gene, CDR1 is WNHNN and CDR2 is SYGVQD (reference sequence). This CDR3 has 14 residues. Trimming shortened V by 0 bases and J by 7 bases, and 9 bases separated the two germline ends. The CDR3 DNA follows: TGCGCCAGCAGTGAGTCTTGGCAGTTCGGGGAGCTGTTTTTT. This sequence encodes CASSESWQFGELFF.

This rearrangement joins TRBV5-1 to TRBJ2-2, with TRBD1 matching over 10 bases. Looked up from germline, CDR1 is SGHRS and CDR2 is YFSETQ. The ends lost 4 bases at V and 8 bases at J; junction bases unmatched: 11. The CDR3 is 16 residues long. The CDR3 coding sequence is TGCGCCAGCAGCCCATCGGGACAGGGGATTGAAGGGGAGCTGTTTTTT. Its protein is CASSPSGQGIEGELFF.

V gene TRBV28 combines with J gene TRBJ2-1, with TRBD2 identical over 12 bases. In germline, CDR1 is MDHEN, CDR2 SYDVKM. V lost 8 bases to trimming and J lost 0 bases; unmatched junction nucleotides: 5. CDR3 length equals 16 residues. This CDR3 is CASRLAGEFSYNEQFF. Here the CDR3 DNA reads TGTGCCAGCCGACTAGCGGGAGAGTTCTCCTACAATGAGCAGTTCTTC.

This chain uses TRBV30 with TRBJ1-1; no reliable D call. CDR1 and CDR2 from the germline V gene are GTSNPN and SVGIG (reference sequence). This CDR3 region has 14 residues. V gave up 8 bases and J gave up 1 base, with 17 bases separating them. This chain's CDR3 is CASVRGPRNTEAFF. In DNA form, the CDR3 reads TGTGCCAGTGTGCGAGGGCCTAGGAACACTGAAGCTTTCTTT.

A few counts support this clone. In nucleotides, the CDR3 is TGTGCCTGGAGTTCCACGGACAGGAGGCATGAAAAACTGTTTTTT. Translation gives CAWSSTDRRHEKLFF. The genes are TRBV30 and TRBJ1-4, with 7 bases that match TRBD1. From germline, CDR1 is GTSNPN and CDR2 SVGIG (reference sequence). The trim removed 2 bases at V and 6 bases at J, leaving 9 bases unmatched. The CDR3 loop spans 15 amino acids.

The genes are TRBV13 and TRBJ2-3, with a weak D call TRBD1 (5 bases). The ends were cut back, 1 base at V and 8 bases at J, with 16 bases in the middle. CDR1 PRHDT and CDR2 FYEKMQ come from the germline V gene (reference sequence). The CDR3 spans 15 residues. CDR3 residues: CASSLARRTLFTQYF. DNA for the CDR3: TGTGCCAGCAGCTTAGCTCGCAGGACACTTTTTACGCAGTATTTT.